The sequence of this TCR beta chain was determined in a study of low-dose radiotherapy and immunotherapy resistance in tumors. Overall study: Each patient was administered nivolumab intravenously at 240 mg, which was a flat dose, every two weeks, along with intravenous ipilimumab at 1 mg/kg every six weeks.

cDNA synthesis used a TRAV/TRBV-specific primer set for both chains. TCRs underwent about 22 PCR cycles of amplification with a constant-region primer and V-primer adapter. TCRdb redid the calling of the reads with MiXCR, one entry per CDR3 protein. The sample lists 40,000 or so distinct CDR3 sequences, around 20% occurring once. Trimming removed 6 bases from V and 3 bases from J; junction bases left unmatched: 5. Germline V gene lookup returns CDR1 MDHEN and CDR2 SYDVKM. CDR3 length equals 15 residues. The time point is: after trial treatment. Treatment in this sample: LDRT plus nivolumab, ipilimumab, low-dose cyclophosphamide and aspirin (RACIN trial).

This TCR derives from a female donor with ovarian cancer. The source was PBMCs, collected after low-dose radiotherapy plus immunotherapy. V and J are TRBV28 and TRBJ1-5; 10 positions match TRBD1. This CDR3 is CASRGTGEDNQPQHF. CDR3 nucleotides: TGTGCCAGCAGAGGGACAGGGGAGGACAATCAGCCCCAGCATTTT. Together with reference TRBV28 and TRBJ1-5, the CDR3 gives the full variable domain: DVKVTQSSRYLVKRTGEKVFLECVQDMDHENMFWYRQDPGLGLRLIYFSYDVKMKEKGDIPEGYSVSREKKERFSLILESASTNQTSMYLCASRGTGEDNQPQHFGDGTRLSIL.